The present TCR beta chain was sequenced within a study of beta chain features in type 1 diabetes. The authors reverse transcribed all of the isolated RNA, so sequencing captured expressed TCRB transcripts. Profiled with immunoSEQ multiplex PCR; TCRdb holds only in-frame clones, not every one. The sample yields approximately 160,000 clones, almost 65% seen once. Study conclusions and caveats: In every one of the four CD4+ subsets, TCRB CDR3s were moderately but significantly shorter in Type 1 diabetes patients. In type 1 diabetes patients, VDJ junctions had fewer insertions; deletions at these junctions were more frequent. Sampled from patients, naive, central memory and Treg TCRB repertoires appeared more similar than those sampled from healthy donors.

This CDR3 is built from 16 residues. V gave up 5 bases and J gave up 0 bases; unmatched junction bases: 10. In germline, CDR1 is MNHEY, CDR2 SMNVEV (reference sequence). This clone has only a few counts. What it binds is unknown. The sequence was obtained from a man aged 25-45 years with type 1 diabetes. Input material: naive CD4+ T cells from blood. This chain uses TRBV27 with TRBJ2-7; 7 positions match TRBD2. CDR3 in DNA: TGTGCCAGCAGTGGTACTCGGGGGGAAAGCTCCTACGAGCAGTACTTC. It is translated as CASSGTRGESSYEQYF.